These 8 T cell receptor beta chains share one sample of origin, sequenced in a study of blood T cell repertoires in COVID-19. The table came from immunoSEQ multiplex PCR; TCRdb's copy has only in-frame clones and leaves some out. The sample lists some 400,000 clones, around 87% seen once, with roughly 1.1% in the top ten. Sequenced sample: PBMCs or T cells enriched from blood (not recorded which). The receptors derive from a man younger than 45 who had recovered from COVID-19.

The chain couples TRBV10-3 to TRBJ1-1; 7 bases fit TRBD1. V shed 8 bases, J shed 1 base, and the junction held 4 bases outside the gene matches. Germline V gene lookup returns CDR1 ENHRY and CDR2 SYGVKD. This CDR3 has 13 amino acids. The CDR3 DNA sequence: TGTGCCATCGGAACAGGGGCGAACACTGAAGCTTTCTTT. The encoded protein is CAIGTGANTEAFF.

The CDR3 nucleotides read TGTGCCACCAGTGATTTATTCAGGGGGGAGCTGTTTTTT. Translated, it gives CATSDLFRGELFF. The J gene is TRBJ2-2, the V gene TRBV24-1; D ambiguous. Germline lookup yields CDR1 KGHDR and CDR2 SFDVKD. The CDR3 extends over 13 amino acids. Trimming shortened V by 1 base and J by 8 bases, and 7 bases separated the two germline ends.

V and J are TRBV19 and TRBJ2-7, with 7 bases identical to TRBD1. Per germline, CDR1 LNHDA and CDR2 SQIVND (reference sequence). J gave up 0 bases and V 4 bases, and 3 bases lay outside the gene matches. The length of the CDR3 is 14 residues. CDR3 sequence (DNA): TGTGCCAGTAGTACTTGGGACAGCTCCTACGAGCAGTACTTC. Amino acids: CASSTWDSSYEQYF.

This chain connects TRBV6-5 to TRBJ2-7; the D gene is possibly TRBD1 (5 bases). The ends were cut back, 5 bases at V and 3 bases at J, with 11 bases in the middle. From germline, CDR1 is MNHEY and CDR2 SVGAGI. CDR3 length: 13 amino acids. Written as DNA, the CDR3 is TGTGCCAGCAGTACGGACACCATCTACGAGCAGTACTTC. As protein: CASSTDTIYEQYF.

This clone was seen a single time. The V call is TRBV27, the J call TRBJ2-5; TRBD2 aligns across 10 bases. Trimming took 6 bases from V and 7 from J; bases not matched to a gene: 8. The CDR3 totals 14 residues. Germline lookup yields CDR1 MNHEY and CDR2 SMNVEV (reference sequence). In nucleotides, the CDR3 is TGTGCCAGCAGGGGAGCGGGGGGGGTTGGGACCCAGTACTTC. Protein product: CASRGAGGVGTQYF.

The chain combines TRBV27 with TRBJ2-2; TRBD2 is a possible D gene (6 bases). V lost 6 bases and J 4 bases, leaving 12 bases between the germline ends. This CDR3 spans 14 amino acids. Per the germline V gene, CDR1 is MNHEY and CDR2 is SMNVEV (reference sequence). CDR3 loop: CASSPGLLTGELFF. CDR3 DNA: TGTGCCAGCAGCCCGGGACTCCTCACCGGGGAGCTGTTTTTT.

This chain uses TRBV19 with TRBJ1-5; tentative D call: TRBD1 (5 bases). The germline V gene has CDR1 LNHDA and CDR2 SQIVND (reference sequence). The CDR3 covers 13 residues. The V end lost 6 bases, the J end lost 5 bases, and 11 bases lay between the germline ends. For the CDR3, the DNA is TGTGCCAGTAGACTGGCAGGGCATCAGCCCCAGCATTTT. Its translation: CASRLAGHQPQHF.

The chain links TRBV3-1 (or the pseudogene TRBV3-2) to TRBJ1-3; 8 positions match TRBD1. CDR3 length equals 15 residues. Germline lookup yields CDR1 LGHDT and CDR2 YNNKEL (reference sequence). V gave up 1 base and J gave up 8 bases; unmatched junction bases: 7. In DNA form, the CDR3 reads TGTGCCAGCAGCCAAGCGACAGGGGTAGGAGACACCATATATTTT. Protein sequence: CASSQATGVGDTIYF.